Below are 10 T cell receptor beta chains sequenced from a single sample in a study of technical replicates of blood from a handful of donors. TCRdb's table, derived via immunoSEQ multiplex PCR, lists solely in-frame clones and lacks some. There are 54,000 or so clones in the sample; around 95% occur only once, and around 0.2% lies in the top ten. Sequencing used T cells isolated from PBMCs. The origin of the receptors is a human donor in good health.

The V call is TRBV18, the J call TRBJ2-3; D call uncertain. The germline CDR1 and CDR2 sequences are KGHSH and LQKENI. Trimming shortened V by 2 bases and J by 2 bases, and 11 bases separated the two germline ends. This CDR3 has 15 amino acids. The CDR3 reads CASSPGSALTDTQYF. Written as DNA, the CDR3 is TGTGCCAGCTCACCAGGAAGCGCCCTCACAGATACGCAGTATTTT.

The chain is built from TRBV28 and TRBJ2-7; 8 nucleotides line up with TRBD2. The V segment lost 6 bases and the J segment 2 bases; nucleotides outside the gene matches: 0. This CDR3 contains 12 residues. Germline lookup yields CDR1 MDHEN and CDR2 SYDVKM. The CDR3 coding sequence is TGTGCCAGCAGGGGACTAGCCTACGAGCAGTACTTC. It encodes CASRGLAYEQYF.

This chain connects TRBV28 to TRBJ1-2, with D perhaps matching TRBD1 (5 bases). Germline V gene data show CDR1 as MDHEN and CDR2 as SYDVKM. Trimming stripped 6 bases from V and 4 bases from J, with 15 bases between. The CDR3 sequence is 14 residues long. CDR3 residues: CASSHGAEGYGYTF. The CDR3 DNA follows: TGTGCCAGCAGCCATGGGGCGGAGGGCTATGGCTACACCTTC.

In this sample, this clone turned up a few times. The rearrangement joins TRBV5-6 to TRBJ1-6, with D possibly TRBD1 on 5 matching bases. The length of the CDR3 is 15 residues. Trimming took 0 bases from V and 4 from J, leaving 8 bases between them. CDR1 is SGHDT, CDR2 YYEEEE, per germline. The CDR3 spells CASSLDGGYNSPLHF. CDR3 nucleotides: TGTGCCAGCAGCTTGGATGGGGGGTATAATTCACCCCTCCACTTT.

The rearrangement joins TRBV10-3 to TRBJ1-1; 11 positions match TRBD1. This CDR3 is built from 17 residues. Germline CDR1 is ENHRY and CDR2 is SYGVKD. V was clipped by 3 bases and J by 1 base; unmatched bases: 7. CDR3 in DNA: TGTGCCATCAGTGATAGGACAGGGGGCTTTGAGAACACTGAAGCTTTCTTT. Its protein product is CAISDRTGGFENTEAFF.

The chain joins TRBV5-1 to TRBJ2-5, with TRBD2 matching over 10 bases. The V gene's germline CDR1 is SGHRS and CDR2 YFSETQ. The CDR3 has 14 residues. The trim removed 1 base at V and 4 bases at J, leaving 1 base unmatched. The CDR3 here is CASSLSGGGETQYF. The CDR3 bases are TGCGCCAGCAGCTTGAGCGGGGGGGGAGAGACCCAGTACTTC.

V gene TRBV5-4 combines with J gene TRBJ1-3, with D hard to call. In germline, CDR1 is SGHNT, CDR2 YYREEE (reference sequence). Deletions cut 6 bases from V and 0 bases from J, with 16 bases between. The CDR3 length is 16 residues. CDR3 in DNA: TGTGCCAGCAACTCGTCGGACGGACTCTCTGGAAACACCATATATTTT. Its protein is CASNSSDGLSGNTIYF. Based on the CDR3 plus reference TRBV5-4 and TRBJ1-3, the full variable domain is ETGVTQSPTHLIKTRGQQVTLRCSSQSGHNTVSWYQQALGQGPQFIFQYYREEENGRGNFPPRFSGLQFPNYSSELNVNALELDDSALYLCASNSSDGLSGNTIYFGEGSWLTVV.

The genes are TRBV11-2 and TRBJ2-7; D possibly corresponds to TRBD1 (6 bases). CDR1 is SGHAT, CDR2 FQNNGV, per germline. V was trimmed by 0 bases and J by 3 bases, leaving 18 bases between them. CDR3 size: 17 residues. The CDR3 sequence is CASSLDYGTSKYYEQYF. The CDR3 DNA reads TGTGCCAGCAGCTTAGATTATGGGACATCGAAGTACTACGAGCAGTACTTC. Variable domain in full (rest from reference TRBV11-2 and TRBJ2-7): EAGVAQSPRYKIIEKRQSVAFWCNPISGHATLYWYQQILGQGPKLLIQFQNNGVVDDSQLPKDRFSAERLKGVDSTLKIQPAKLEDSAVYLCASSLDYGTSKYYEQYFGPGTRLTVT.

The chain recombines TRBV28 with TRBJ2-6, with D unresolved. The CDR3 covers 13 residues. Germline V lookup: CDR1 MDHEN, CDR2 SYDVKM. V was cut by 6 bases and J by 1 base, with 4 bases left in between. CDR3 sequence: CASSVSGANVLTF. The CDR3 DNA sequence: TGTGCCAGCAGCGTTTCTGGGGCCAACGTCCTGACTTTC.

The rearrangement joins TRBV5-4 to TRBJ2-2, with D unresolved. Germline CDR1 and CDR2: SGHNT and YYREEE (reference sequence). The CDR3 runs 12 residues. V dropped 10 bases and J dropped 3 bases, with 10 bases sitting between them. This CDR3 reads CAGEKDTGELFF. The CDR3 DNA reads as TGTGCCGGAGAGAAGGACACCGGGGAGCTGTTTTTT.